This TCR beta chain is from a study of blood T cell repertoires in COVID-19. Study-level information: Sites across the United States, Italy and Spain contributed samples from acute and convalescent COVID-19.

The participants were between roughly 18 and 89 years old and came from under 25 US areas. V was pared by 1 base and J by 4 bases, with 13 bases between. The length of the CDR3 is 15 residues. From germline, CDR1 is SGHAT and CDR2 FQNNGV. TCRdb keeps only in-frame clones here, not all; method: immunoSEQ multiplex PCR. The data hold 270,000 or so clones, with about 85% observed a single time. The J gene is TRBJ1-1, the V gene TRBV11-2; D is perhaps TRBD1 (6 bases). The sample taken for sequencing was PBMCs or T cells enriched from blood (not recorded which). The receptor was derived from a woman in her 50s who had been exposed to COVID-19. CDR3 sequence: CASSLVGGQFTEAFF. The CDR3 bases are TGTGCCAGCAGCTTAGTAGGGGGTCAATTCACTGAAGCTTTCTTT.